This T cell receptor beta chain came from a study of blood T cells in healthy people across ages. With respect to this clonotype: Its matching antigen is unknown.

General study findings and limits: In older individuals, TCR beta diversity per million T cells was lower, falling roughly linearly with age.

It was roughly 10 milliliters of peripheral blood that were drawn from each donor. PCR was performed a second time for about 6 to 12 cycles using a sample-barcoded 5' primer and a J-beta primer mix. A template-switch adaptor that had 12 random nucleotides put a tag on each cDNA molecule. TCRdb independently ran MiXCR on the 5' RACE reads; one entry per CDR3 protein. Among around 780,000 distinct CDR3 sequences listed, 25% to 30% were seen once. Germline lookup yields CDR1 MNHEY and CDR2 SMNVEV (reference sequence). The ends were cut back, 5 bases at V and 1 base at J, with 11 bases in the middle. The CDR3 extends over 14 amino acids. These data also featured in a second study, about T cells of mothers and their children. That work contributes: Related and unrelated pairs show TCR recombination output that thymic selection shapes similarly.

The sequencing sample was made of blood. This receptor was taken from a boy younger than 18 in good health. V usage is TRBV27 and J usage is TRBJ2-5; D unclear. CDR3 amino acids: CASSDTYIQETQYF. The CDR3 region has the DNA TGTGCCAGCAGTGATACGTATATCCAAGAGACCCAGTACTTC.